Shown below are 4 T cell receptor beta chains from a single sample sequenced in a study of early T cells in non-severe SARS-CoV-2 infection. TCRdb itself ran the 5' RACE reads through MiXCR, one entry per CDR3 protein. In the table there are about 42,000 distinct CDR3 sequences, over 6% of which are singletons. The specimen was whole blood. The origin of the receptors is an adult who was a healthcare worker with PCR-confirmed SARS-CoV-2 infection or an uninfected control (not recorded which).

This clonotype was seen repeatedly, ten times or more. The chain combines TRBV12-3 or TRBV12-4 with TRBJ1-5; D remains ambiguous. Trimming cost V 5 bases and J 7 bases, with 12 bases left between them. This CDR3 comprises 13 residues. This chain's CDR3 is CASSHPGPQPQHF. Written as DNA, the CDR3 is TGTGCCAGCAGTCATCCGGGTCCCCAGCCCCAGCATTTT.

The chain uses TRBV19 and TRBJ1-2; 7 nucleotides align to TRBD1. The CDR3 loop spans 12 amino acids. The V and J ends lost 8 bases and 8 bases, in that order; junction bases with no gene match: 8. Germline V lookup: CDR1 LNHDA, CDR2 SQIVND (reference sequence). The chain's CDR3 is CASRTGARGYTF. Here the CDR3 DNA reads TGTGCCAGTCGAACAGGGGCGCGCGGCTACACCTTC.

In this sample, this clonotype turned up many times. One end of the junction does not line up with germline, which may come from a read error. This chain links TRBV7-7 with TRBJ2-7; maybe TRBD2 (6 bases). CDR1 and CDR2 (germline): SSHAT, FNYEAQ (reference sequence). The CDR3 extends over 13 amino acids. CDR3 residues: CASSLGGAGEQYF. CDR3 DNA: TGTGCTAGCAGCTTAGGCGGGGCGGGGGAGCAGTACTTC.

This clonotype was picked up many times. V gene TRBV11-2 combines with J gene TRBJ2-1; D remains unclear. Trimming took off 1 base at V and 7 bases at J, with 11 bases between the two ends. CDR3 size: 14 residues. Germline V gives CDR1 SGHAT, CDR2 FQNNGV. CDR3 in DNA: TGTGCCAGCAGCTTAGCAGGTGTGCGGAATGAGCAGTTCTTC. It is translated as CASSLAGVRNEQFF.